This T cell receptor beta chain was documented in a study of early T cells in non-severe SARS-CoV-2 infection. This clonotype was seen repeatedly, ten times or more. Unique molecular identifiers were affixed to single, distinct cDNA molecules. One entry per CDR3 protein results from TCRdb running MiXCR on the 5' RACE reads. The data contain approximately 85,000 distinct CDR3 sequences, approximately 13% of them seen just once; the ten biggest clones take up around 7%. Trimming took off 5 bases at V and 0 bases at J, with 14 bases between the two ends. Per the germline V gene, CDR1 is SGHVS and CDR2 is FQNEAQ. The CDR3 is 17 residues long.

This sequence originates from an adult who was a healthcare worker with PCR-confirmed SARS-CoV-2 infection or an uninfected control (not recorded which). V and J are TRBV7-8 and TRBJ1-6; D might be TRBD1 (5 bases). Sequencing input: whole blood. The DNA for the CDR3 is TGTGCCAGCAGCCCGACAGTCCCGAGCTCCTATAATTCACCCCTCCACTTT. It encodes CASSPTVPSSYNSPLHF. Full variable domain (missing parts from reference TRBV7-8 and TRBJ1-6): GAGVSQSPRYKVAKRGQDVALRCDPISGHVSLFWYQQALGQGPEFLTYFQNEAQLDKSGLPSDRFFAERPEGSVSTLKIQRTQQEDSAVYLCASSPTVPSSYNSPLHFGNGTRLTVT.